The clone carrying this T cell receptor beta chain was seen ten or more times. Its specificity is not known. This sample was included in a study of T cell repertoires in cytomegalovirus infection. Study-wide findings and caveats: Of the TCR beta families, the public ones yielded a cumulative frequency that identified carriers of CMV plus the relevant HLA.

Trimming removed 0 bases at V and 6 bases at J, with 3 bases between. Per germline, CDR1 SGHVS and CDR2 FQNEAQ. The CDR3 has 12 amino acids. TCRdb reprocessed the reads with MiXCR, giving one entry per CDR3 protein. The table lists around 440,000 distinct CDR3 sequences, roughly 12% of them singletons. Sequenced sample: PBMCs. The source of this sequence is a human donor in good health (CMV status not recorded). Some clones in this sample may be carry-over from other donors' samples. The chain recombines TRBV7-8 with TRBJ1-5; D gene ambiguous. The CDR3: CASSLAGQPQHF. As DNA, the CDR3 is TGTGCCAGCAGCTTAGCGGGTCAGCCCCAGCATTTT. The full variable domain, in which reference TRBV7-8 and TRBJ1-5 provide the parts outside the CDR3, is GAGVSQSPRYKVAKRGQDVALRCDPISGHVSLFWYQQALGQGPEFLTYFQNEAQLDKSGLPSDRFFAERPEGSVSTLKIQRTQQEDSAVYLCASSLAGQPQHFGDGTRLSIL.